These T cell receptor beta chains were read from a single sample in a study of monozygotic twins with inflammatory bowel disease. TCRdb re-called the 5' RACE reads and shows each CDR3 protein once, DNA omitted. This sample contains around 230,000 distinct CDR3 sequences. Sequenced input: blood. Receptors were obtained from a human donor with ulcerative colitis or Crohn's disease, or a healthy co-twin of an affected twin (not recorded which). Both conserved end residues are part of each CDR3. The order of the fields is V gene, J gene, CDR3 protein.

V: TRBV7-2
J: TRBJ2-1
CDR3: CASSPHSSYNEQFF

V: TRBV20-1
J: TRBJ1-1
CDR3: CSARALDRVGTEAFF

V: TRBV7-9
J: TRBJ1-1
CDR3: CASSLEYTEAFF

V: TRBV7-9
J: TRBJ1-1
CDR3: CASSLEGSLEAFF

V: TRBV5-4
J: TRBJ2-5
CDR3: CASSLSTGVQETQYF

V: TRBV18
J: TRBJ2-7
CDR3: CASSPPNRGLYEQYF

V: TRBV19
J: TRBJ1-1
CDR3: CASSWDDSVAFF

V: TRBV20-1
J: TRBJ2-7
CDR3: CSAKTESSSYEQYF

V: TRBV12-3/TRBV12-4
J: TRBJ1-6
CDR3: CASSPQGGSPLHF

V: TRBV20-1
J: TRBJ2-3
CDR3: CSANTGTDTQYF

V: TRBV7-2
J: TRBJ2-3
CDR3: CASSFRTLSTDTQYF

V: TRBV24-1
J: TRBJ2-1
CDR3: CATSDYDRLGAGEQFF

V: TRBV19
J: TRBJ1-2
CDR3: CASSPTTVAGYTF

V: TRBV20-1
J: TRBJ2-7
CDR3: CSARRLADEQYF

V: TRBV20-1
J: TRBJ1-2
CDR3: CSARVRSGAPGQRGYGYTF

V: TRBV2
J: TRBJ2-7
CDR3: CASSEYVGPSYEQYF

V: TRBV11-2
J: TRBJ2-2
CDR3: CASSFTIAATGELFF

V: TRBV3-1
J: TRBJ2-2
CDR3: CASSHRQGTGELFF

V: TRBV10-3
J: TRBJ2-1
CDR3: CATITAGGTDNEQFF

V: TRBV20-1
J: TRBJ1-6
CDR3: CSARALTSRNRNSPLHF

V: TRBV11-2
J: TRBJ2-3
CDR3: CASSPNPGPRDTQYF

V: TRBV20-1
J: TRBJ1-5
CDR3: CSARDSGRAKQPQHF

V: TRBV5-1
J: TRBJ2-1
CDR3: CASRETDNNEQFF

V: TRBV5-1
J: TRBJ2-3
CDR3: CASSPGQGVLDTQYF

V: TRBV5-1
J: TRBJ2-3
CDR3: CASSFEGRTDTQYF

V: TRBV6-5
J: TRBJ1-1
CDR3: CASSSSGPHTEAFF

V: TRBV5-1
J: TRBJ2-7
CDR3: CASSLRQGTPYEQYF

V: TRBV5-1
J: TRBJ1-1
CDR3: CASSLNEGNTEAFF

V: TRBV20-1
J: TRBJ2-1
CDR3: CSAPLAGAHNEQFF

V: TRBV7-9
J: TRBJ2-7
CDR3: CASSFGTGAYEQYF

V: TRBV12-3/TRBV12-4
J: TRBJ2-3
CDR3: CASTPQGGLRDTQYF

V: TRBV7-9
J: TRBJ2-1
CDR3: CASSYRDYLNEQFF

V: TRBV6-1
J: TRBJ2-4
CDR3: CASSFSGTLVAF

V: TRBV7-9
J: TRBJ2-1
CDR3: CASSWENEQFF

V: TRBV11-2
J: TRBJ1-1
CDR3: CASSWGPDTNTEAFF

V: TRBV18
J: TRBJ1-1
CDR3: CASSPPVNTEAFF

V: TRBV5-1
J: TRBJ2-7
CDR3: CASSYGGGIDYEQYF